This passage covers 16 T cell receptor beta chains from one sample sequenced in a study of shared clonotypes between healthy human individuals. Using immunoSEQ multiplex PCR, the repertoire was profiled, and TCRdb retains in-frame clones only, with some absent. The data show more than 2,000,000 clones, 85% to 95% seen once. The source material was naive CD4+ T cells from PBMCs. Subset reported: CD45RA+ positively selected. The receptors shown here come from a man aged 18 to 35 in good health. Some clones in this sample may be carry-over from other donors' samples.

The count of this clone is one. V is TRBV2 and J is TRBJ1-2; unclear D gene. The CDR3 length is 15 residues. V was cut by 2 bases and J by 0 bases, with 10 bases left in between. Looked up from germline, CDR1 is SNHLY and CDR2 is FYNNEI. The CDR3 DNA sequence: TGTGCCAGCAGTGAATCACTGGGAGCTAACTATGGCTACACCTTC. Its protein product is CASSESLGANYGYTF.

This clone was observed once. The chain has TRBV9 and TRBJ1-1; tentative D call: TRBD1 (5 bases). The CDR3 length is 15 residues. CDR1 SGDLS and CDR2 YYNGEE come from the germline V gene. V shed 4 bases and J shed 6 bases, with 19 bases lying between them. The CDR3 is CASSRPGRSGSEAFF. The CDR3 coding sequence is TGTGCCAGCAGCCGACCGGGACGGTCGGGGTCTGAAGCTTTCTTT. The full variable domain, with the rest looked up from reference TRBV9 and TRBJ1-1, is DSGVTQTPKHLITATGQRVTLRCSPRSGDLSVYWYQQSLDQGLQFLIQYYNGEERAKGNILERFSAQQFPDLHSELNLSSLELGDSALYFCASSRPGRSGSEAFFGQGTRLTVV.

The chain carries TRBV6-1 and TRBJ1-1; D ambiguous. The CDR3 extends over 11 amino acids. Germline V gives CDR1 MNHNS, CDR2 SASEGT. V was shortened by 3 bases and J by 5 bases, with 4 bases between the two germline ends. CDR3 residues: CASSEQTEAFF. CDR3 sequence (DNA): TGTGCCAGCAGTGAGCAAACTGAAGCTTTCTTT.

This clone came up once. The CDR3 reads CASSYAGASETQYF. The CDR3 DNA is TGTGCCAGCAGTTACGCGGGGGCGTCGGAGACCCAGTACTTC. This rearrangement joins TRBV6-6 to TRBJ2-5; TRBD2 might be the D (7 bases). Germline CDR1 and CDR2: MNHNY and SVGAGI (reference sequence). The V end was cut by 2 bases, the J end by 5 bases, with 12 bases between. This CDR3 is built from 14 residues.

V and J are TRBV30 and TRBJ2-7; 9 bases are shared with TRBD1. CDR1 is GTSNPN and CDR2 is SVGIG in the germline V gene (reference sequence). This CDR3 is 14 amino acids long. Unmatched junction bases numbered 9, after V lost 5 bases and J lost 4 bases. CDR3 loop: CAWLRDRASYEQYF. The DNA for the CDR3 is TGTGCCTGGCTCCGGGACAGGGCATCGTACGAGCAGTACTTC.

The chain recombines TRBV7-3 with TRBJ1-1; D possibly corresponds to TRBD1 (5 bases). The CDR3 has 14 amino acids. Looked up from germline, CDR1 is SGHTA and CDR2 is FQGTGA. The V end was cut by 5 bases, the J end by 4 bases, with 14 bases between. The DNA for the CDR3 is TGTGCCAGCAGCCTAGGGGTAGGGAGCACTGAAGCTTTCTTT. As protein: CASSLGVGSTEAFF. Together with reference TRBV7-3 and TRBJ1-1, the CDR3 gives the full variable domain: GAGVSQTPSNKVTEKGKYVELRCDPISGHTALYWYRQSLGQGPEFLIYFQGTGAADDSGLPNDRFFAVRPEGSVSTLKIQRTERGDSAVYLCASSLGVGSTEAFFGQGTRLTVV.

The chain uses TRBV5-4 and TRBJ1-2, with 8 bases lining up with TRBD1. V dropped 4 bases and J dropped 4; count of bases not matched to a gene: 9. The CDR3 consists of 15 residues. Germline V CDR1 and CDR2: SGHNT, YYREEE (reference sequence). The CDR3 nucleotides are TGTGCCAGCAGCGCCGACAGGGGTTTTAGCTATGGCTACACCTTC. Its translation: CASSADRGFSYGYTF.

The V and J genes are TRBV25-1 and TRBJ2-7; D is unresolved. Germline CDR1 MGHDK, CDR2 SYGVNS. This CDR3 is built from 12 residues. V shed 9 bases and J shed 2 bases, with 11 bases lying between them. The DNA for the CDR3 is TGTGCCAGATGGGTGTTAGCCTACGAGCAGTACTTC. It translates to CARWVLAYEQYF.

The J gene is TRBJ2-7, the V gene TRBV6-6; D unclear. This CDR3 comprises 12 residues. Deletions cut 6 bases from V and 3 bases from J, with 9 bases between. Looked up from germline, CDR1 is MNHNY and CDR2 is SVGAGI (reference sequence). The CDR3 nucleotides are TGTGCCAGCAGCCCCCGTGTCTACGAGCAGTACTTC. It yields the protein CASSPRVYEQYF.

In its sample, this clone was seen a few times. The chain links TRBV29-1 to TRBJ1-5, with D unclear. From germline, CDR1 is SQVTM and CDR2 ANQGSEA. The CDR3 totals 13 residues. V lost 6 bases and J 4 bases, leaving 13 bases between the germline ends. The CDR3 DNA sequence: TGCAGCGTGGGAGAAGCGGGGAATCAGCCCCAGCATTTT. This codes for CSVGEAGNQPQHF.

This chain joins TRBV5-5 and TRBJ2-7; the D is unclear. The CDR3 spans 14 residues. Germline loops: CDR1 SGHKS, CDR2 YYEKEE (reference sequence). Between the trimmed V and J ends, which lost 1 base and 2 bases, there was a span of 10 bases. CDR3 nucleotides: TGTGCCAGCAGCTTGCTGGGAATTACCTACGAGCAGTACTTC. Translated, it gives CASSLLGITYEQYF.

The V gene is TRBV7-2, the J gene TRBJ2-7; the match to TRBD2 covers 7 bases. After removal of 5 bases from V and 0 bases from J, the junction contained 7 bases not matched to a gene. The CDR3 loop spans 15 amino acids. Germline CDR1 SGHTA, CDR2 FQGNSA. CDR3 sequence: CASSVWGGASYEQYF. In nucleotides, the CDR3 is TGTGCCAGCAGCGTATGGGGAGGGGCCTCCTACGAGCAGTACTTC.

J is TRBJ1-5 and V is TRBV18; D unresolved. CDR1 and CDR2 from the germline V gene are KGHSH and LQKENI. The CDR3 totals 17 residues. Trimming stripped 3 bases from V and 6 bases from J, with 21 bases between. The CDR3 region is CASSPSNGERVGQPQHF. CDR3 sequence (DNA): TGTGCCAGCTCACCGTCGAACGGGGAAAGGGTCGGTCAGCCCCAGCATTTT.

This clone was recorded once. The chain combines TRBV2 with TRBJ1-4; D gene unclear. The germline CDR1 and CDR2 sequences are SNHLY and FYNNEI. The V gene lost 5 bases and the J gene lost 0 bases, with 13 bases spanning the gap. The CDR3 contains 16 residues. The CDR3 DNA follows: TGTGCCAGCAGTCCCCGTTCCCGTGCAACTAATGAAAAACTGTTTTTT. Its protein is CASSPRSRATNEKLFF.

V and J are TRBV9 and TRBJ2-2; no clear D. This CDR3 comprises 14 residues. V shed 4 bases and J shed 3 bases, with 10 bases lying between them. CDR1 is SGDLS, CDR2 YYNGEE, per germline. Written as DNA, the CDR3 is TGTGCCAGCAGCTTCAGACCGCACACCGGGGAGCTGTTTTTT. Translation: CASSFRPHTGELFF.

The V call is TRBV18, the J call TRBJ2-5; possibly TRBD1 for D (5 bases). The V end lost 6 bases, the J end lost 1 base, and 27 bases lay between the germline ends. This CDR3 comprises 19 residues. Germline CDR1 is KGHSH and CDR2 is LQKENI. In DNA, the CDR3 is TGTGCCAGCTCCCCCCGGGCAGGGCTGATTGTGGGTTCCCAAGAGACCCAGTACTTC. As protein: CASSPRAGLIVGSQETQYF.